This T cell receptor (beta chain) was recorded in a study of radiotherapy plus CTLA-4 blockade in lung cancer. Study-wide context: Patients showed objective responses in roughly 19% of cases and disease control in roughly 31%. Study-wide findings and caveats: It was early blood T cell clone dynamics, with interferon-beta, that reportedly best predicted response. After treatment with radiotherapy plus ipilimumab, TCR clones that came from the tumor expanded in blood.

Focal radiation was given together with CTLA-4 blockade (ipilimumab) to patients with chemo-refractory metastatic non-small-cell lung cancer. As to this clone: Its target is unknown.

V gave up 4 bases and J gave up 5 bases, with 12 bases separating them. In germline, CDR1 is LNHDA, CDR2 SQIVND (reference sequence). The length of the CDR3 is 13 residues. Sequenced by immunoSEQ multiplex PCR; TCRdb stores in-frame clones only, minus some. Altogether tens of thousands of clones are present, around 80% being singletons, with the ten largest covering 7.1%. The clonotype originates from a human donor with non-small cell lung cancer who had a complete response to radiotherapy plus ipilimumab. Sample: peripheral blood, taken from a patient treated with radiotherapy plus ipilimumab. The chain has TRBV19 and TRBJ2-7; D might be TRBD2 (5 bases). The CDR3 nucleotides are TGTGCCAGTAGTAGTTCCCCGGGGAACGAGCAGTACTTC. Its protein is CASSSSPGNEQYF. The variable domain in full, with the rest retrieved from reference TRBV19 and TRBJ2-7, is DGGITQSPKYLFRKEGQNVTLSCEQNLNHDAMYWYRQDPGQGLRLIYYSQIVNDFQKGDIAEGYSVSREKKESFPLTVTSAQKNPTAFYLCASSSSPGNEQYFGPGTRLTVT.